This record covers a single T cell receptor (beta chain). During active infection, Seattle patients enrolled and were then monitored through disease. The data derive from a study of blood T cell repertoires in COVID-19. Overall study: Sites in the United States, Italy and Spain provided acute and convalescent COVID-19 samples. PBMCs, B-cell-depleted T cells, or T cells provided the cDNA or gDNA that made up the material.

Original processing methods: Reference gene primer amplification yielded estimated nucleated cell counts. Profiling relied on immunoSEQ multiplex PCR, and the TCRdb table lists in-frame clones only, not all of them. The V and J calls and clone size come from that table; D and trimming were worked out from the DNA. The sample records more than 200,000 clones, roughly nine tenths being singletons. V was clipped by 0 bases and J by 0 bases; unmatched bases: 0. This CDR3 contains 16 residues. In germline, CDR1 is SGHRS, CDR2 YFSETQ. Sequences were obtained from peripheral blood. This receptor was taken from a woman in her fifties or sixties with COVID-19, enrolled during active disease. The chain is built from TRBV5-1 and TRBJ1-4; TRBD1 matches at 9 bases. DNA for the CDR3: TGCGCCAGCAGCTTGGGACAGGGGGCAACTAATGAAAAACTGTTTTTT. Its protein is CASSLGQGATNEKLFF.